A selection of T cell receptor beta chains follows, all from one sample in a study of molecular identifiers for immune sequencing clone quantification. Each CDR3 protein is one row after TCRdb ran MiXCR on the PCR reads. The profile shows under 75,000 distinct CDR3 sequences, under 20% of them singletons. Sequencing input: naive CD8+ T cells from blood, with Jurkat cell RNA spiked in. The source is a human donor in good health. Some libraries in this study had Jurkat cell RNA spiked in. Each CDR3 is given with its conserved first and last residue. The order of the fields is D gene, CDR3 length, clone size, V gene, J gene, CDR3 DNA, CDR3 protein. D genes are given only for firm matches. Size values are once, few and many counts, or a class for expanded clones, and some rows have none.

D gene: TRBD1; CDR3 length: 13; clone size: NA; V gene: TRBV5-4; J gene: TRBJ1-2; CDR3 DNA: TGTGCCAGCAGCTTTGGGACAGGGAATGGCTACACCTTC; CDR3 protein: CASSFGTGNGYTF
D gene: NA; CDR3 length: 14; clone size: few; V gene: TRBV20-1; J gene: TRBJ2-1; CDR3 DNA: TGCAGTGCTAGAAGCAATCCCTTGGGCTATGAGCAGTTCTTC; CDR3 protein: CSARSNPLGYEQFF
D gene: TRBD1; CDR3 length: 15; clone size: many; V gene: TRBV7-9; J gene: TRBJ1-1; CDR3 DNA: TGTGCCAGCAGCTGGGGGACGCAGGGGGGAACTGAAGCTTTCTTT; CDR3 protein: CASSWGTQGGTEAFF
D gene: NA; CDR3 length: 13; clone size: many; V gene: TRBV19; J gene: TRBJ2-1; CDR3 DNA: TGTGCCAGTAGTATAGACCTCTACAATGAGCAGTTCTTC; CDR3 protein: CASSIDLYNEQFF
D gene: TRBD2; CDR3 length: 17; clone size: NA; V gene: TRBV28; J gene: TRBJ2-3; CDR3 DNA: TGTACCAGCAGTCCAGCGGGAGCGTTTCTTGCCGCGGATACGCAGTATTTT; CDR3 protein: CTSSPAGAFLAADTQYF
D gene: NA; CDR3 length: 22; clone size: many; V gene: TRBV7-8; J gene: TRBJ1-5; CDR3 DNA: TGTGCCAGCAGTCTCCTAGAAACGGGACCTTCCTCTATCCATTATAGCAATCAGCCCCAGCATTTT; CDR3 protein: CASSLLETGPSSIHYSNQPQHF
D gene: NA; CDR3 length: 14; clone size: NA; V gene: TRBV29-1; J gene: TRBJ1-3; CDR3 DNA: TGCAGCGTAGACCCCCTAGCTGCTGGAAACACCATATATTTT; CDR3 protein: CSVDPLAAGNTIYF
D gene: TRBD2; CDR3 length: 17; clone size: NA; V gene: TRBV4-2; J gene: TRBJ2-1; CDR3 DNA: TGTGCCAGCAGCCAAGAATCAGCGACTAGCGGATACAATGAGCAGTTCTTC; CDR3 protein: CASSQESATSGYNEQFF
D gene: NA; CDR3 length: 14; clone size: NA; V gene: TRBV27; J gene: TRBJ1-1; CDR3 DNA: TGTGCCAGCAGTCCCCCATCGGGGTCGGGTGAAGCTTTCTTT; CDR3 protein: CASSPPSGSGEAFF
D gene: TRBD2; CDR3 length: 15; clone size: NA; V gene: TRBV7-9; J gene: TRBJ2-1; CDR3 DNA: TGTGCCAGCAGCTTTGTGACTAGCGGTATCAATGAGCAGTTCTTC; CDR3 protein: CASSFVTSGINEQFF
D gene: TRBD1; CDR3 length: 16; clone size: NA; V gene: TRBV10-3; J gene: TRBJ2-1; CDR3 DNA: TGTGCCATCAGTGAGAAAGGACAGGGTTCATACAATGAGCAGTTCTTC; CDR3 protein: CAISEKGQGSYNEQFF
D gene: NA; CDR3 length: 16; clone size: many; V gene: TRBV4-1; J gene: TRBJ1-5; CDR3 DNA: TGCGCCAGCAGCCAAGACCAGGCTCTGCTGACTCAGCCCCAGCATTTT; CDR3 protein: CASSQDQALLTQPQHF
D gene: TRBD1; CDR3 length: 16; clone size: many; V gene: TRBV7-9; J gene: TRBJ2-1; CDR3 DNA: TGTGCCAGCAGCTTAGCGGGGGACAGCTCCTACAATGAGCAGTTCTTC; CDR3 protein: CASSLAGDSSYNEQFF
D gene: NA; CDR3 length: 15; clone size: many; V gene: TRBV7-8; J gene: TRBJ2-1; CDR3 DNA: TGTGCCAGCAGCTTAGATCAGTACCTAGGGAATGAGCAGTTCTTC; CDR3 protein: CASSLDQYLGNEQFF
D gene: NA; CDR3 length: 14; clone size: many; V gene: TRBV27; J gene: TRBJ2-7; CDR3 DNA: TGTGCCAGCAGTTTAACAGGGACCTTCCACGAGCAGTACTTC; CDR3 protein: CASSLTGTFHEQYF
D gene: TRBD1; CDR3 length: 14; clone size: many; V gene: TRBV15; J gene: TRBJ1-5; CDR3 DNA: TGTGCCACCAGCGGGGGACAGCTCCTACAGCCCCAGCATTTT; CDR3 protein: CATSGGQLLQPQHF
D gene: NA; CDR3 length: 14; clone size: many; V gene: TRBV7-6; J gene: TRBJ1-5; CDR3 DNA: TGTGCCAGCAGCCGAGGGGGTTTCAATCAGCCCCAGCATTTT; CDR3 protein: CASSRGGFNQPQHF
D gene: NA; CDR3 length: 14; clone size: NA; V gene: TRBV11-2; J gene: TRBJ2-5; CDR3 DNA: TGTGCCAGCAGCCCAGGGGTCGGGCTAGAGACCCAGTACTTC; CDR3 protein: CASSPGVGLETQYF
D gene: NA; CDR3 length: 14; clone size: many; V gene: TRBV2; J gene: TRBJ2-5; CDR3 DNA: TGTGCCAGCAGTGAAACTACGTACCAAGAGACCCAGTACTTC; CDR3 protein: CASSETTYQETQYF
D gene: TRBD2; CDR3 length: 14; clone size: many; V gene: TRBV15; J gene: TRBJ2-1; CDR3 DNA: TGTGCCACCAGCGTAGCGGGACCTGGGGATGAGCAGTTCTTC; CDR3 protein: CATSVAGPGDEQFF
D gene: TRBD1; CDR3 length: 14; clone size: many; V gene: TRBV4-1; J gene: TRBJ2-7; CDR3 DNA: TGCGCCAGCAGCAATAGACAGGGGAACTACGAGCAGTACTTC; CDR3 protein: CASSNRQGNYEQYF
D gene: TRBD1; CDR3 length: 13; clone size: many; V gene: TRBV24-1; J gene: TRBJ2-2; CDR3 DNA: TGTGCCACATCCTCGACAGGGCTCGGGGAGCTGTTTTTT; CDR3 protein: CATSSTGLGELFF
D gene: TRBD1; CDR3 length: 14; clone size: many; V gene: TRBV30; J gene: TRBJ2-7; CDR3 DNA: TGTGCCTGGACCAGGGGGTCTAGTACTTACGAGCAGTACTTC; CDR3 protein: CAWTRGSSTYEQYF
D gene: NA; CDR3 length: 16; clone size: many; V gene: TRBV27; J gene: TRBJ1-1; CDR3 DNA: TGTGCCAGCAGTGGGGGAAGTCAGTACTATAACACTGAAGCTTTCTTT; CDR3 protein: CASSGGSQYYNTEAFF
D gene: TRBD1; CDR3 length: 14; clone size: NA; V gene: TRBV6-6; J gene: TRBJ1-1; CDR3 DNA: TGTGCCAGCATTCGGGACAGGGGGAACACTGAAGCTTTCTTT; CDR3 protein: CASIRDRGNTEAFF
D gene: TRBD1; CDR3 length: 16; clone size: NA; V gene: TRBV19; J gene: TRBJ2-2; CDR3 DNA: TGTGCCAGCAGTATGCTGGGGACAGACGACACCGGGGAGCTGGTTTTT; CDR3 protein: CASSMLGTDDTGELVF
D gene: NA; CDR3 length: 13; clone size: many; V gene: TRBV18; J gene: TRBJ2-6; CDR3 DNA: TGTGCCAGCCACGGCTCTGGGGCCAACGTCCTGACTTTC; CDR3 protein: CASHGSGANVLTF
D gene: NA; CDR3 length: 14; clone size: many; V gene: TRBV24-1; J gene: TRBJ1-5; CDR3 DNA: TGTGCCACCAGTGAGGCCCCGGGGACAAAGCCCCAGCATTTT; CDR3 protein: CATSEAPGTKPQHF